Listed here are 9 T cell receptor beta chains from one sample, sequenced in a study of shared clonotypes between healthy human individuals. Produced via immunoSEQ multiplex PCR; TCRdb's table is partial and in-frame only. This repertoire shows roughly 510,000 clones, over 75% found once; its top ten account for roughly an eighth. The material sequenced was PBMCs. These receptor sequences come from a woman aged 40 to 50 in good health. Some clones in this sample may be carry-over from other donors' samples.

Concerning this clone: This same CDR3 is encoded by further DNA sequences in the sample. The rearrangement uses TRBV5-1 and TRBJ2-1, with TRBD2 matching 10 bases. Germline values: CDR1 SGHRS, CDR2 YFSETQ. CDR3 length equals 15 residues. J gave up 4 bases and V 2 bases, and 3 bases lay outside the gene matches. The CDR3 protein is CASSLGTSAYNEQFF. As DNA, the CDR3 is TGCGCCAGCAGCTTAGGGACTAGCGCGTACAATGAGCAGTTCTTC. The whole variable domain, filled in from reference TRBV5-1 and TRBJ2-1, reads KAGVTQTPRYLIKTRGQQVTLSCSPISGHRSVSWYQQTPGQGLQFLFEYFSETQRNKGNFPGRFSGRQFSNSRSEMNVSTLELGDSALYLCASSLGTSAYNEQFFGPGTRLTVL.

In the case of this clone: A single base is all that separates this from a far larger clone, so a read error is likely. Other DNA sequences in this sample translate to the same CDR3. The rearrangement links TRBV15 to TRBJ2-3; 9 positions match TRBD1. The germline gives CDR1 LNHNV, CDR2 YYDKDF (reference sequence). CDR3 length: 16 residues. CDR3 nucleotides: TGTGCCACCAGCAGGGGCACAGGGGGCAGCACGGATACGCAGTATTTT. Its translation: CATSRGTGGSTDTQYF. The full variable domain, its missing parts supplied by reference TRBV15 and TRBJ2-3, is DAMVIQNPRYQVTQFGKPVTLSCSQTLNHNVMYWYQQKSSQAPKLLFHYYDKDFNNEADTPDNFQSRRPNTSFCFLDIRSPGLGDTAMYLCATSRGTGGSTDTQYFGPGTRLTVL.

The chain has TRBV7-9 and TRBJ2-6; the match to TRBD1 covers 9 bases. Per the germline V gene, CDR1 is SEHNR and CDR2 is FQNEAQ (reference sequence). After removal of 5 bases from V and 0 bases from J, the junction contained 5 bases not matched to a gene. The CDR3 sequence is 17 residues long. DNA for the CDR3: TGTGCCAGCAGCACCCGACAGGGGGGCTCTGGGGCCAACGTCCTGACTTTC. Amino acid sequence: CASSTRQGGSGANVLTF.

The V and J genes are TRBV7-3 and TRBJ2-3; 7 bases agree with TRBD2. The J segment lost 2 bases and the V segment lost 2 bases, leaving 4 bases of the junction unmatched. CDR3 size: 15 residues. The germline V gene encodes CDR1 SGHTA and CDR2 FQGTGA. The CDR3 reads CASSLGEGHTDTQYF. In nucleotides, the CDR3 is TGTGCCAGCAGCTTAGGGGAGGGCCACACAGATACGCAGTATTTT.

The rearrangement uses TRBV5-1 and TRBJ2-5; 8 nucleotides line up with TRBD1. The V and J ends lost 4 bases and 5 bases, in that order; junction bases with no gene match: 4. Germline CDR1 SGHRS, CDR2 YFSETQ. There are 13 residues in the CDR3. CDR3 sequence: CASSPGGRETQYF. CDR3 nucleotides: TGCGCCAGCAGCCCAGGGGGCCGGGAGACCCAGTACTTC.

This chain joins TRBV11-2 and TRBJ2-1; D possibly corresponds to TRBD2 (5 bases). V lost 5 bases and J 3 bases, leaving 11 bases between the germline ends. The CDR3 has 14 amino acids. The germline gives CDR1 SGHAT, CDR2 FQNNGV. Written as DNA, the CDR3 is TGTGCCAGCAGCACGACTGGGAGCTACAATGAGCAGTTCTTC. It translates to CASSTTGSYNEQFF.

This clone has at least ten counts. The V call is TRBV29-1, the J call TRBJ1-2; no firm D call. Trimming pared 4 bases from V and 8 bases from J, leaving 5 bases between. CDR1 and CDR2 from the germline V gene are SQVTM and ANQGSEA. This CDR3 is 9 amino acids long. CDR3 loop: CSVVKGYTF. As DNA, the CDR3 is TGCAGCGTTGTAAAGGGCTACACCTTC.

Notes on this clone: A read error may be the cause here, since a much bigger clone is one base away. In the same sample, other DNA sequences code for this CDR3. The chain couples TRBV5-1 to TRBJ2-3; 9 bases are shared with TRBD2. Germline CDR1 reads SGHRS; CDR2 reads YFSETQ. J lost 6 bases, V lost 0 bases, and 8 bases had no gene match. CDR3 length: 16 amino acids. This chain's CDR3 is CASSLAGGRGADTQYF. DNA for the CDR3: TGCGCCAGCAGCTTGGCCGGCGGGAGGGGGGCGGATACGCAGTATTTT.

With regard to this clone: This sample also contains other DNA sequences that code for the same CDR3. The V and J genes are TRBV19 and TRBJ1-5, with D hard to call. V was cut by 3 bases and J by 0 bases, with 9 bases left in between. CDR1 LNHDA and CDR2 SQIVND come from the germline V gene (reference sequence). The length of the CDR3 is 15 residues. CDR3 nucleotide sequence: TGTGCCAGTAGTATCTTGGCAGATAGCAATCAGCCCCAGCATTTT. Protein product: CASSILADSNQPQHF.